Listed below are T cell receptor beta chains from one sample, sequenced in a study of blood T cell repertoires in COVID-19. Method: immunoSEQ multiplex PCR; TCRdb's copy keeps in-frame clones and lacks some. Among about 360,000 clones listed, 81% were seen once. The source material was peripheral blood. These receptors came from a human donor with acute or convalescent COVID-19. The donor label of this sample is uncertain. Each CDR3 is given with its conserved first and last residue. Fields, in order: V gene, D gene, J gene, clone size, CDR3 protein, CDR3 DNA. The D gene is left open where the match is weak. Size is stated for part of the rows, as once, few or many counts, or as a class when the clone is expanded.

TRBV4-1,NA,TRBJ1-6,NA,CASSQAGGSPLHF,TGCGCCAGCAGCCAGGCCGGCGGCTCACCCCTCCACTTT
TRBV29-1,NA,TRBJ2-7,NA,CSVEYGYEQYF,TGCAGCGTTGAATACGGTTACGAGCAGTACTTC
TRBV4-1,NA,TRBJ1-5,NA,CASSQDGSGATLYSNQPQHF,TGCGCCAGCAGCCAAGATGGTTCAGGGGCCACCCTATATAGCAATCAGCCCCAGCATTTT
TRBV11-2,NA,TRBJ1-4,many,CASSLRVGEKLFF,TGTGCCAGCAGCCTCAGGGTAGGGGAAAAACTGTTTTTT
TRBV2,NA,TRBJ2-4,few,CASTGLGKNIQYF,TGTGCCAGCACAGGGCTTGGCAAAAACATTCAGTACTTC
TRBV14,NA,TRBJ2-6,once,CASSQAFGANVLTF,TGTGCCAGCAGCCAAGCATTTGGGGCCAACGTCCTGACTTTC
TRBV9,NA,TRBJ1-6,few,CASSVGSYSSPLHF,TGTGCCAGCAGCGTAGGGTCTTACAGTTCACCCCTCCACTTT
TRBV6-7,NA,TRBJ1-2,NA,CASSYYRLGGYTF,TGTGCCAGCAGTTACTACAGGCTGGGAGGCTACACCTTC
TRBV5-1,NA,TRBJ1-1,NA,CASSLTGVEAFF,TGCGCCAGCAGCTTAACAGGAGTTGAAGCTTTCTTT
TRBV7-9,NA,TRBJ1-1,NA,CASSSRGTSMNTEAFF,TGTGCCAGCAGCTCACGAGGGACATCCATGAACACTGAAGCTTTCTTT
TRBV5-6,NA,TRBJ1-2,NA,CASSWGDGYGYTF,TGTGCCAGCAGCTGGGGGGACGGCTATGGCTACACCTTC
TRBV7-9,TRBD1,TRBJ2-7,NA,CASSGDSYEQYF,TGTGCCAGCAGCGGGGACAGCTACGAGCAGTACTTC
TRBV11-2,NA,TRBJ2-5,NA,CASSLDQGLATQYF,TGTGCCAGCAGCTTAGATCAGGGGTTAGCGACCCAGTACTTC
TRBV18,TRBD1,TRBJ1-3,NA,CASSPRTGAERGSGNTIYF,TGTGCCAGCTCACCCCGGACAGGGGCAGAAAGGGGCTCTGGAAACACCATATATTTT
TRBV6-1,NA,TRBJ2-7,NA,CASSELSTDTYEQYF,TGTGCCAGCAGTGAATTGAGTACGGACACCTACGAGCAGTACTTC
TRBV24-1,NA,TRBJ1-1,few,CATRATPGKNTEAFF,TGTGCCACCAGGGCGACCCCAGGAAAGAACACTGAAGCTTTCTTT
TRBV6-5,TRBD1,TRBJ2-1,NA,CASRRTGSYNEQFF,TGTGCCAGCAGGAGGACAGGGTCCTACAATGAGCAGTTCTTC
TRBV6-1,NA,TRBJ1-5,NA,CASSDPGKGPQHF,TGTGCCAGCAGTGATCCAGGGAAGGGGCCCCAGCATTTT
TRBV4-2,TRBD2,TRBJ2-3,NA,CASSQVLAGQDTQYF,TGTGCCAGCAGCCAGGTACTAGCGGGACAAGATACGCAGTATTTT
TRBV5-1,TRBD1,TRBJ2-3,NA,CASSSIRTGGATDTQYF,TGCGCCAGCAGCTCCATTCGGACAGGGGGCGCGACAGATACGCAGTATTTT
TRBV2,NA,TRBJ2-2,once,CASSAEGTNTGELFF,TGTGCCAGCAGTGCCGAGGGCACGAACACCGGGGAGCTGTTTTTT
TRBV6-1,NA,TRBJ1-5,NA,CASSEGGRGYNQPQHF,TGTGCCAGCAGTGAAGGAGGACGGGGGTACAATCAGCCCCAGCATTTT
TRBV28,NA,TRBJ1-1,NA,CASSFGASGAFF,TGTGCCAGCAGTTTCGGAGCCTCCGGAGCTTTCTTT
TRBV5-1,TRBD1,TRBJ2-1,NA,CASSGDRGRNEQFF,TGCGCCAGCAGCGGGGACAGGGGGCGGAATGAGCAGTTCTTC
TRBV5-1,TRBD1,TRBJ2-1,NA,CASSLLDRGGEQFF,TGCGCCAGCAGCCTATTAGACAGGGGAGGTGAGCAGTTCTTC
TRBV7-2,NA,TRBJ1-6,NA,CASSFGPRGFNSPLHF,TGTGCCAGCAGCTTCGGGCCGAGGGGGTTTAATTCACCCCTCCACTTT
TRBV18,NA,TRBJ1-5,NA,CASSPRQGNQPQHF,TGTGCCAGCTCCCCAAGACAGGGCAATCAGCCCCAGCATTTT
TRBV6-6,NA,TRBJ1-5,NA,CASSTGGQPQHF,TGTGCCAGCAGCACTGGGGGGCAGCCCCAGCATTTT
TRBV6-6,NA,TRBJ2-7,once,CASSPPTGVSRYEQYF,TGTGCCAGCAGCCCCCCCACGGGAGTCTCCCGATACGAGCAGTACTTC
TRBV6-5,NA,TRBJ1-3,NA,CASSYSGNSGNTIYF,TGTGCCAGCAGTTACTCTGGCAACTCTGGAAACACCATATATTTT
TRBV18,NA,TRBJ2-1,NA,CASSPKAAGEQFF,TGTGCCAGCTCACCCAAAGCGGCGGGTGAGCAGTTCTTC
TRBV6-1,TRBD2,TRBJ2-1,few,CASSEVRASGGDEQFF,TGTGCCAGCAGTGAAGTTCGGGCTAGCGGGGGCGATGAGCAGTTCTTC
TRBV5-1,TRBD2,TRBJ2-5,NA,CASSFTSGGARETQYF,TGCGCCAGCAGCTTCACTAGCGGGGGGGCCCGGGAGACCCAGTACTTC
TRBV18,TRBD2,TRBJ2-1,NA,CASSLGGGGYNEQFF,TGTGCCAGCTCACTAGGTGGCGGGGGTTACAATGAGCAGTTCTTC
TRBV18,NA,TRBJ1-1,few,CASSPGGQGTEAFF,TGTGCCAGCTCACCGGGAGGCCAAGGGACTGAAGCTTTCTTT
TRBV6-1,TRBD1,TRBJ1-6,NA,CASSELGTGVDSPLHF,TGTGCCAGCAGTGAACTAGGGACAGGGGTTGATTCACCCCTCCACTTT
TRBV5-1,NA,TRBJ2-2,NA,CASSPTVSGELFF,TGCGCCAGCAGCCCGACAGTGAGCGGGGAGCTGTTTTTT
TRBV21-1,NA,TRBJ2-1,NA,CARKTSGYNEQFF,TGTGCCAGGAAGACTAGCGGGTACAATGAGCAGTTCTTC
TRBV29-1,TRBD1,TRBJ1-5,NA,CSAKDRDNQPQHF,TGCAGCGCCAAGGACAGGGACAATCAGCCCCAGCATTTT
TRBV7-2,TRBD2,TRBJ2-3,NA,CASSSGLAGVTDTQYF,TGTGCCAGCAGCTCGGGACTAGCGGGAGTAACAGATACGCAGTATTTT
TRBV18,NA,TRBJ2-7,once,CASSPDRLYQQYF,NA
TRBV2,NA,TRBJ2-6,NA,CASSPPPGANVLTF,TGTGCCAGCAGCCCCCCCCCGGGGGCCAACGTCCTGACTTTC